This TCR beta chain stems from a study of T-cell memory formation after mild COVID-19. Study-level background: TCR clusters showed largely donor specificity. Study-level findings and limits: Chiefly within CM and EM were the contracting CD4+ clones; CD8+ ones were within EMRA. The authors left the SARS-CoV-2 specificity of second-wave clones peaking on day 37 unconfirmed. A subset of responding clones appeared in pre-infection memory, suggesting cross-reactive memory joined.

This clonotype occurred a few times. Its antigen is unknown. In TCRdb, the 5' RACE reads were re-called with MiXCR into one record per CDR3 protein. The sample lists more than 200,000 distinct CDR3 sequences; roughly 15% were seen once. The V end lost 7 bases, the J end lost 8 bases, and 17 bases lay between the germline ends. Germline V gene lookup returns CDR1 SGHRS and CDR2 YFSETQ. There are 13 residues in the CDR3. The genes are TRBV5-1 and TRBJ2-3; D tentatively fits TRBD1 or TRBD2 (5 bases each). The sequenced sample was PBMCs or a T cell subset sorted from them (not recorded which). This TCR came from a man aged 18-30 years who had mild COVID-19 (a few samples of this study predate the infection). Cell type and time point are not known. The CDR3 here is CASGDGPPATQYF. DNA of the CDR3: TGCGCCAGCGGGGACGGGCCCCCCGCTACGCAGTATTTT. Full variable domain (missing parts from reference TRBV5-1 and TRBJ2-3): KAGVTQTPRYLIKTRGQQVTLSCSPISGHRSVSWYQQTPGQGLQFLFEYFSETQRNKGNFPGRFSGRQFSNSRSEMNVSTLELGDSALYLCASGDGPPATQYFGPGTRLTVL.